The 15 T cell receptor delta chains reported below all come from one sample, sequenced in a study of DNA immune sequencing with unique molecular identifiers (dated by TCRdb to about 2020). Libraries were built with multiplex PCR. Sequencer: Illumina MiniSeq. Genomic DNA was amplified with a 32-plex assay using primers for all 8 TRDV and 4 TRDJ genes covering the CDR3. A 12-nucleotide UMI was added during three to four barcoding PCR cycles, followed by a second PCR with Illumina adapter primers. Clonotypes were called again by TCRdb from the public reads via CATT, and duplicate nucleotide sequences were then merged into one entry. The sample has roughly 2,300 delta-chain clones on record, 13% to 15% of them singletons. Around 59% of the sample goes to the ten largest clones. The source material was gamma-delta T cells enriched from blood buffy coat, or unenriched PBMCs (not recorded which). These receptors all stem from a human donor in good health.

A remark on this clone: A read error is the likely source, as a far larger clone sits one nucleotide away. The J gene was not called, though the V gene is TRDV1; the table's D call of TRDD3 was not tested on the DNA. Germline V gene lookup returns CDR1 TSWWSYY and CDR2 QGS. The CDR3 runs to 23 residues. The CDR3 here is CALGDLPRTSYVRGGTYTDKFIF. The CDR3 DNA reads TGTGCTCTTGGGGACCTACCAAGGACTTCCTACGTCCGGGGGGGGACGTACACCGATAAATTCATCTTT.

This clone has more than one count but fewer than ten. A much larger clone lies one base from this, so it may be a read error. The sample carries other DNA sequences with the same CDR3. This chain uses TRDV2 with TRDJ1; 8 bases align to TRDD2. This CDR3 contains 18 residues. Trimming took 4 bases from V and 0 from J; bases not matched to a gene: 15. Germline lookup yields CDR1 GEAIGNYY and CDR2 EKD. CDR3 in DNA: TGTGCCTGTGATACTCTTCCTACCCGCGCTACTTACACCGATAAACTCATCTTT. Translated, it gives CACDTLPTRATYTDKLIF.

Comments on this clone: Given a far larger clone just one base away, this is likely a sequencing read error. This sample includes further DNA sequences coding for the same CDR3. The chain is built from TRDV2 and TRDJ1, with TRDD3 matching 7 bases. Germline values: CDR1 GEAIGNYY, CDR2 EKD. The V segment lost 7 bases and the J segment 0 bases; nucleotides outside the gene matches: 16. This CDR3 has 17 residues. The CDR3 region is CACDSLLGAPNTDKLIF. The CDR3 DNA reads as TGTGCCTGCGACTCCCTCCTGGGGGCTCCCAACACCGATAAACTCATCTTT.

A word on this clone: TCRdb attributes to this sequence the protein of a much larger clone, which differs from the DNA translation at residue 3; a read error is likely, and the protein displayed is translated from the DNA. V gene TRDV2 combines with J gene TRDJ3; perhaps TRDD3 as D (5 bases). The germline gives CDR1 GEAIGNYY, CDR2 EKD. The CDR3 contains 20 residues. The chain's CDR3 is CARDTLGTTNGSWDTRQMFF. The CDR3, as DNA: TGTGCCCGTGACACCTTGGGGACCACGAACGGCTCCTGGGACACCCGACAGATGTTTTTC.

Comments on this clone: Only one base separates this from a far larger clonotype, so it likely reflects a read error. At the DNA level, this CDR3 is encoded by other sequences in the same sample as well. The V and J genes are TRDV2 and TRDJ1, with 8 bases identical to TRDD3. The CDR3 runs 20 residues. Unmatched junction bases numbered 17, after V lost 0 bases and J lost 0 bases. Germline CDR1 is GEAIGNYY and CDR2 is EKD. CDR3: CACDTLRVSGGHEYTDKLIF. The CDR3 region has the DNA TGTGCCTGTGACACCCTGAGAGTTTCTGGGGGACACGAGTACACCGATAAACTCATCTTT.

The gene calls are TRDV1 and TRDJ2; 11 bases are a match to TRDD3. TCRdb records no J gene; here it was assigned by comparing the DNA to germline. Trimming at V came to 0 bases and at J to 6 bases, leaving 15 bases not matched to a gene. Germline lookup yields CDR1 TSWWSYY and CDR2 QGS. The CDR3 is 20 residues long. This chain's CDR3 is CALGELPSMTLGDTPAQLFF. In nucleotides, the CDR3 is TGTGCTCTTGGGGAACTCCCCTCCATGACCTTGGGGGATACGCCAGCACAACTCTTCTTT.

By share, this clone counts as medium-sized. The chain links TRDV1 to TRDJ1; tentative D call: TRDD3 (5 bases). Trimming removed 1 base at V and 10 bases at J, with 40 bases between. The CDR3 contains 22 residues. Germline CDR1 is TSWWSYY and CDR2 is QGS. The CDR3 DNA sequence: TGTGCTCTTGGGGAACGGGAAACCCTCAGGGATTTTAGTATTAGACAGAAACTGAGACTCATCTTT. Protein: CALGERETLRDFSIRQKLRLIF.

Within the sample, this clone is medium-sized. The DNA is omitted, as the CDR3 cannot be located on it reliably, and the CDR3 follows TCRdb's listing. The V gene reported is TRAV29/DV5; the J gene is uncalled; the D call of TRDD3 is as the table states it, not checked on the DNA. The CDR3 is made up of 24 amino acids, end residues included. Germline V CDR1 and CDR2: NSMFDY, ISSIKDK. CDR3 in amino acids: CSVLLCSKLIRESGGYEGTDKLIF.

With regard to this clone: TCRdb's entry gives the protein of a much larger clone, which mismatches this DNA's translation at residue 8, likely from a read error; the protein reported here is translated from the DNA. CDR3 residues: CACDTLRISGGHEYTDKLIF. Here the CDR3 DNA reads TGTGCCTGTGACACCCTGAGGATTTCTGGGGGACACGAGTACACCGATAAACTCATCTTT. V gene TRDV2 combines with J gene TRDJ1, with 8 bases aligning to TRDD3. The CDR3 spans 20 residues. In germline, CDR1 is GEAIGNYY, CDR2 EKD. With 0 bases clipped from V and 0 bases from J, the junction kept 17 bases outside the gene matches.

This clone has ten or more counts. This is likely an artifact of a read error, given a far larger clone one base away. The same CDR3 is also encoded by other DNA sequences in this sample. CDR3: CACDKLGDTQADKLIF. CDR3 nucleotides: TGTGCCTGTGACAAGCTGGGGGACACGCAGGCCGATAAACTCATCTTT. The chain links TRDV2 to TRDJ1; 8 positions match TRDD3. This CDR3 region has 16 residues. With V trimmed by 2 bases and J by 3 bases, 10 bases remained unmatched. The germline CDR1 and CDR2 sequences are GEAIGNYY and EKD.

In its sample, this clone was seen a few times. A read error likely explains why the TCRdb protein, taken from a much larger clone, differs from this DNA's translation at residue 8; the protein shown is translated from the DNA. V and J are TRDV2 and TRDJ1; 7 bases fit TRDD3. The CDR3 totals 15 residues. Per the germline V gene, CDR1 is GEAIGNYY and CDR2 is EKD. The V gene end was trimmed by 3 bases and the J gene end by 4 bases; junction bases not matched to a gene: 10. CDR3 nucleotide sequence: TGTGCCTGTGACCTACTGGGGTATAGGGGCGATAAACTCATCTTT. Its protein is CACDLLGYRGDKLIF.

This clone showed up many times. This chain joins TRDV2 and TRDJ1, with TRDD3 matching 9 bases. CDR1 is GEAIGNYY, CDR2 EKD, per germline. The CDR3 contains 18 residues. Germline trimming cut 1 base from V and 0 bases from J; bases unmatched to any gene: 11. The CDR3 loop is CACDTLRRLGDYTDKLIF. The CDR3 coding sequence is TGTGCCTGTGACACTCTACGGCGACTGGGGGACTACACCGATAAACTCATCTTT.

This clone was observed at least ten times. CDR3 region: CALGEPPVNYQLGENGLSDKLIF. CDR3 bases: TGTGCTCTTGGGGAACCCCCAGTAAACTACCAACTGGGGGAGAATGGTCTCTCCGATAAACTCATCTTT. The chain joins TRDV1 to TRDJ1; 9 bases align to TRDD3. The J gene, not given by TCRdb, was assigned here from a germline match of the nucleotide sequence. J gave up 3 bases and V 1 base, and 27 bases lay outside the gene matches. CDR3 size: 23 residues. The germline CDR1 and CDR2 sequences are TSWWSYY and QGS.

This clone has a handful of counts. The J segment is TRDJ1; no V gene was assigned; the table gives TRDD3 as D, unverified against the DNA. The CDR3 runs 14 residues. As DNA, the CDR3 is TGTGCTCTTGGGGAACTACCTCACACCGATAAACTCATCTTT. This sequence encodes CALGELPHTDKLIF.

Notes on this clone: A far larger clone is off by one base, so a read error is likely. The same CDR3 also results from other DNA sequences found in this sample. The chain has TRDV2 and TRDJ1; 11 bases agree with TRDD3. Germline V lookup: CDR1 GEAIGNYY, CDR2 EKD. The CDR3 contains 17 residues. The CDR3 sequence is CACDTVGGYAGTDKLIF. The DNA of the CDR3 is TGTGCCTGTGACACCGTTGGGGGATACGCTGGGACCGATAAACTCATCTTC.